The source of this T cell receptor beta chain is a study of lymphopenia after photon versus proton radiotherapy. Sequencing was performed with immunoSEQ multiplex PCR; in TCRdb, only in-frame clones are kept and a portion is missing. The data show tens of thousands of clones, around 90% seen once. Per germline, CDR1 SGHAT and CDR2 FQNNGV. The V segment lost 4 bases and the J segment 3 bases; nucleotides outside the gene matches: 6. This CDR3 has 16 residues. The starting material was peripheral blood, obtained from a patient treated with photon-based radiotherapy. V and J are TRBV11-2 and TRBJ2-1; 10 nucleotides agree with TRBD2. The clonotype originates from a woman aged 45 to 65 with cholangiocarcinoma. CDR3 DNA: TGTGCCAGCAGCTCACTAGCGGGGCCTGACTACAATGAGCAGTTCTTC. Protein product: CASSSLAGPDYNEQFF.